A single sample gave rise to the 13 T cell receptor beta chains below, sequenced in a study of control samples from healthy donors and cancer patients. Using immunoSEQ multiplex PCR, the repertoire was profiled, and TCRdb retains in-frame clones only, with some absent. The sample comprises about 130,000 clones, 91% of which are singletons, and around 8.9% rests with the top ten. The material sequenced was blood. The receptor source for this set is a young man in good health.

The chain recombines TRBV5-1 with TRBJ1-4; TRBD1 aligns across 8 bases. This CDR3 region has 15 residues. The V and J ends lost 1 base and 8 bases, in that order; junction bases with no gene match: 7. Germline V gene data show CDR1 as SGHRS and CDR2 as YFSETQ. This CDR3 reads CASSLFSGGGEKLFF. CDR3 DNA: TGCGCCAGCAGCTTGTTTTCAGGGGGCGGCGAAAAACTGTTTTTT.

This chain uses TRBV5-5 with TRBJ1-4, with a possible D match to TRBD1 (5 bases). CDR3 length: 18 amino acids. Germline CDR1 is SGHKS and CDR2 is YYEKEE (reference sequence). Between the trimmed V and J ends, which lost 0 bases and 0 bases, there was a span of 15 bases. The CDR3 DNA follows: TGTGCCAGCAGCTTGGGGAGGGGCTTCTTGACAACTAATGAAAAACTGTTTTTT. Translating it yields CASSLGRGFLTTNEKLFF.

The chain recombines TRBV11-1 with TRBJ2-3, with 8 bases that match TRBD2. V dropped 5 bases and J dropped 7; count of bases not matched to a gene: 14. There are 16 residues in the CDR3. Looked up from germline, CDR1 is SGHAT and CDR2 is FQDESV (reference sequence). CDR3 in DNA: TGTGCCAGCAGCCCCCGTAGCGGGGCGCCCCGAAATACGCAGTATTTT. Encoded protein: CASSPRSGAPRNTQYF.

The chain combines TRBV10-3 with TRBJ2-7; 7 nucleotides agree with TRBD1. From germline, CDR1 is ENHRY and CDR2 SYGVKD. The CDR3 contains 13 residues. V dropped 6 bases and J dropped 3; count of bases not matched to a gene: 5. The DNA for the CDR3 is TGTGCCATCAGGGGCAGGGACAGCTACGAGCAGTACTTC. Its protein product is CAIRGRDSYEQYF.

This sequence joins TRBV19 and TRBJ2-1; D not certain. The germline V gene encodes CDR1 LNHDA and CDR2 SQIVND (reference sequence). V was clipped by 5 bases and J by 9 bases, with 17 bases between them. The CDR3 is made up of 14 amino acids. The CDR3 is CASSVGPVQSEQFF. Written as DNA, the CDR3 is TGTGCCAGTAGTGTCGGGCCGGTACAATCTGAGCAGTTCTTC. The full variable domain, its missing parts supplied by reference TRBV19 and TRBJ2-1, is DGGITQSPKYLFRKEGQNVTLSCEQNLNHDAMYWYRQDPGQGLRLIYYSQIVNDFQKGDIAEGYSVSREKKESFPLTVTSAQKNPTAFYLCASSVGPVQSEQFFGPGTRLTVL.

The chain has TRBV4-1 and TRBJ2-7; tentatively, D is TRBD2 (6 bases). Trimming shortened V by 1 base and J by 5 bases, and 15 bases separated the two germline ends. This CDR3 spans 15 amino acids. Germline V gene sequence: CDR1 MGHRA, CDR2 YSYEKL. The CDR3 sequence: CASSQVGGKRNEQYF. The CDR3 bases are TGCGCCAGCAGCCAAGTGGGGGGAAAACGGAACGAGCAGTACTTC.

The gene calls are TRBV6-1 and TRBJ1-4, with 9 bases identical to TRBD1. V lost 3 bases, J lost 5 bases, and 1 base stayed unmatched. Germline V gene sequence: CDR1 MNHNS, CDR2 SASEGT. The CDR3 consists of 14 residues. CDR3 nucleotides: TGTGCCAGCAGTGAGGGACAGGGAAATGAAAAACTGTTTTTT. Protein product: CASSEGQGNEKLFF.

The chain combines TRBV9 with TRBJ1-2, with D hard to call. There are 13 residues in the CDR3. CDR1 SGDLS and CDR2 YYNGEE come from the germline V gene. Trimming pared 6 bases from V and 1 base from J, leaving 10 bases between. CDR3 nucleotide sequence: TGTGCCAGCACCCAATACAATAACTATGGCTACACCTTC. Translating gives CASTQYNNYGYTF.

This chain's CDR3 is CASSLMITNEQFF. CDR3 DNA sequence: TGTGCCAGCAGCTTGATGATTACAAATGAGCAGTTCTTC. The chain has TRBV7-9 and TRBJ2-1; the D is unclear. V lost 3 bases, J lost 7 bases, and 10 bases lay in between. CDR3 length: 13 residues. Germline lookup yields CDR1 SEHNR and CDR2 FQNEAQ (reference sequence).

The chain uses TRBV12-3 or TRBV12-4 and TRBJ1-6; D possibly corresponds to TRBD1 (6 bases). The CDR3 is 13 amino acids. V was pared by 2 bases and J by 13 bases, with 12 bases between. CDR3 amino acids: CASSLRSGAPLHF. For the CDR3, the DNA is TGTGCCAGCAGTTTAAGATCGGGGGCCCCCCTCCACTTT.

The CDR3 DNA follows: TGTGCCAGCAGCTACCGACCCGAGGCAGCACAAGAGACCCAGTACTTC. Its protein product is CASSYRPEAAQETQYF. The V and J genes are TRBV5-6 and TRBJ2-5; D remains unclear. The V and J ends lost 3 bases and 2 bases respectively, with 17 bases between them. Germline V gene data show CDR1 as SGHDT and CDR2 as YYEEEE. The CDR3 contains 16 residues.

The chain couples TRBV15 to TRBJ2-7; TRBD2 agrees at 13 bases. Unmatched junction bases numbered 9, after V lost 0 bases and J lost 7 bases. CDR1 is LNHNV, CDR2 YYDKDF, per germline (reference sequence). The CDR3 is 17 residues long. The CDR3 DNA reads TGTGCCACCAGCAGAGACCTGCCACTAGCGGGGGGGAGAGAGCAGTACTTC. Its translation is CATSRDLPLAGGREQYF.

The gene calls are TRBV7-9 and TRBJ2-5; a possible D gene is TRBD1 (5 bases). Germline V lookup: CDR1 SEHNR, CDR2 FQNEAQ (reference sequence). Trimming removed 2 bases from V and 5 bases from J, with 12 bases in between. The CDR3 length is 14 residues. The CDR3 DNA reads as TGTGCCAGCAGCTTATTTTCTAGGGGCGAGACCCAGTACTTC. Translating gives CASSLFSRGETQYF.